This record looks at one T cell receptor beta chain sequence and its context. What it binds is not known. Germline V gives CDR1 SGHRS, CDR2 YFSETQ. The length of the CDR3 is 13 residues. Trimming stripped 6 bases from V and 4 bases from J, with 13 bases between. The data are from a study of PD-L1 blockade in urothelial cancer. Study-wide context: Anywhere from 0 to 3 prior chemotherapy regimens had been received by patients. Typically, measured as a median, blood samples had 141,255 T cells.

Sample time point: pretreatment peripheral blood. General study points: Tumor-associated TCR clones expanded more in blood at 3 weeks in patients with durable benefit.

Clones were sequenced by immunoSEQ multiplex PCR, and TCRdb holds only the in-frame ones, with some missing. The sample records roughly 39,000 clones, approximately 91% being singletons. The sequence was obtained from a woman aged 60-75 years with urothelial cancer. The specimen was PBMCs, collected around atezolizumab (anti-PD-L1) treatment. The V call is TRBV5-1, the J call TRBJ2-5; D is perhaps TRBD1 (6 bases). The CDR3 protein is CASNIDRRETQYF. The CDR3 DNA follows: TGCGCCAGCAATATTGACAGGAGAGAGACCCAGTACTTC.